Listed below are T cell receptor beta chains from one sample, sequenced in a study of CD8+ T cells in alopecia areata. TCRdb keeps only in-frame clones here, not all; method: immunoSEQ multiplex PCR. The sample includes 30,000 to 40,000 clones, about 80% of them seen just once. Sequencing was done on a sample of NKG2D-low CD8+ T cells sorted from blood. The receptors here all came from a human donor with alopecia areata. The CDR3 runs from the conserved cysteine through the conserved F or W. D genes are given only for firm matches. Some rows mark clone size as missing; the rest say once, few, many or name a class of expanded clone.

TGTGCCAGCAGCCCGCGACAGGGGTCCTCCTACAATGAGCAGTTCTTC	CASSPRQGSSYNEQFF	TRBJ2-1	TRBV7-9	TRBD1	.
TGTGCCAGTAGTGGACAGGGGGGAGAGACCCAGTACTTC	CASSGQGGETQYF	TRBJ2-5	TRBV19	TRBD1	.
TGTGCCAGCAGCCCTAGGGGTGCCACTGAAGCTTTCTTT	CASSPRGATEAFF	TRBJ1-1	TRBV14	.	.
TGTGCCAGCAGCCAAGATCCGGGGGGGCCAGAGACCCAGTACTTC	CASSQDPGGPETQYF	TRBJ2-5	TRBV4-2	TRBD2	few
TGTGCCTGGAATATTCCGGGGAGTTTTTACACCGGGGAGCTGTTTTTT	CAWNIPGSFYTGELFF	TRBJ2-2	TRBV30	.	.
TGTGCCAGCAGTGACCTCTGGCGGACAGGTCAAGAGACCCAGTACTTC	CASSDLWRTGQETQYF	TRBJ2-5	TRBV6-1	TRBD1	.
TGCGCCAGCAGCCAAGGACATGAGGGGGTCTCTGGGGCCAACGTCCTGACTTTC	CASSQGHEGVSGANVLTF	TRBJ2-6	TRBV4-3	.	few
TGTGCCAGCAGTGCTAAGACAGACAATGAGCAGTTCTTC	CASSAKTDNEQFF	TRBJ2-1	TRBV25-1	.	.
TGTGCCAGCAGCTTAGCTACCCGGGACAGCTCCTACGAGCAGTACTTC	CASSLATRDSSYEQYF	TRBJ2-7	TRBV7-6	TRBD1	.
TGTGCCAGCAGCGTAGATACAGGGGGCTACGAGCAGTACTTC	CASSVDTGGYEQYF	TRBJ2-7	TRBV9	TRBD1	.
TGTGCCATCAGTGAGAAGCGGGAGGGCCACGAGCAGTACTTC	CAISEKREGHEQYF	TRBJ2-7	TRBV10-3	TRBD2	few
TGCGCCAGCAGCCACCCAGGGACAAACACCGGGGAGCTGTTTTTT	CASSHPGTNTGELFF	TRBJ2-2	TRBV4-3	.	.
TGCAGCGTTGTATTAGCGCGCAATGAGCAGTTCTTC	CSVVLARNEQFF	TRBJ2-1	TRBV29-1	.	.
TGTGCCACCAGCAGAGAAGTGGCGGCAGAAGCCTACAATGAGCAGTTCTTC	CATSREVAAEAYNEQFF	TRBJ2-1	TRBV15	.	.
TGTGCCAGCAGCTTAGGGACAGGGCCCGAGACCCAGTACTTC	CASSLGTGPETQYF	TRBJ2-5	TRBV7-8	TRBD1	.
TGTGCCAGCAGTTTAGGAGTCAGCTCCTACAATGAGCAGTTCTTC	CASSLGVSSYNEQFF	TRBJ2-1	TRBV28	.	.
TGCGCCATTTCCTCTGGGGGGCACAGCAATGAGCAGTTCTTC	CAISSGGHSNEQFF	TRBJ2-1	TRBV5-1	.	.
TGTGCCAGCAGCTCACCGCGGATGGGGTACGAGCAGTACTTC	CASSSPRMGYEQYF	TRBJ2-7	TRBV7-9	.	.
TGTGCCAGCAGCCCGTCGCCGGGACAGATGTACGAGCAGTACTTC	CASSPSPGQMYEQYF	TRBJ2-7	TRBV5-6	TRBD1	once
TGTGCCAGCAGTGAAGCGGCCCGGTCGCAAGAGACCCAGTACTTC	CASSEAARSQETQYF	TRBJ2-5	TRBV2	.	.
TGTGCCAGCAGTGACTCGACTAGCGGGGGGGCAGATACGCAGTATTTT	CASSDSTSGGADTQYF	TRBJ2-3	TRBV6-4	TRBD2	once
TGTGCCAGTAGTATAGCCCAACTAGCGGGAGAGCAGTTCTTC	CASSIAQLAGEQFF	TRBJ2-1	TRBV19	TRBD2	.
TGTGCCTGGAGTGTACGGGCCTACGAGCAGTACTTC	CAWSVRAYEQYF	TRBJ2-7	TRBV30	.	.
TGTGCCAGCAGCGTAGTCGGGGCTTGGGCTGACGAGCAGTACTTC	CASSVVGAWADEQYF	TRBJ2-7	TRBV9	.	.
TGTGCCAGCAGTATTAGCGGGAGTGGCACCGGGGAGCTGTTTTTT	CASSISGSGTGELFF	TRBJ2-2	TRBV27	TRBD2	.
TGCAGCGTTGTTGCAGGCACCAACGAGCAGTACTTC	CSVVAGTNEQYF	TRBJ2-7	TRBV29-1	.	.
TGTGCCAGCAGCCCCATAGGGGGTAACTATGGCTACACCTTC	CASSPIGGNYGYTF	TRBJ1-2	TRBV6-6	.	.
TGTGCCAGTAGTATAGCGGCGAACAATGAGCAGTTCTTC	CASSIAANNEQFF	TRBJ2-1	TRBV19	.	few
TGTGCCAGCAGCTTAGCGCTGGGGGGGCGGGAGACCCAGTACTTC	CASSLALGGRETQYF	TRBJ2-5	TRBV7-8	.	.
TGCGCCAGCAGCTTGGACTTGTGGACAGGATATGACGAGCAGTACTTC	CASSLDLWTGYDEQYF	TRBJ2-7	TRBV5-1	TRBD1	once
TGCAGCGTTGGAGGCGTCGTTGAGGATCGAACCGGGGAGCTGTTTTTT	CSVGGVVEDRTGELFF	TRBJ2-2	TRBV29-1	.	.
TGTGCCAGCAGCTTAGGTATGAACACTGAAGCTTTCTTT	CASSLGMNTEAFF	TRBJ1-1	TRBV7-9	.	once
TGTGCCAGTGGGCCGGGGAGCTCTGGGGCCAACGTCCTGACTTTC	CASGPGSSGANVLTF	TRBJ2-6	TRBV19	.	.